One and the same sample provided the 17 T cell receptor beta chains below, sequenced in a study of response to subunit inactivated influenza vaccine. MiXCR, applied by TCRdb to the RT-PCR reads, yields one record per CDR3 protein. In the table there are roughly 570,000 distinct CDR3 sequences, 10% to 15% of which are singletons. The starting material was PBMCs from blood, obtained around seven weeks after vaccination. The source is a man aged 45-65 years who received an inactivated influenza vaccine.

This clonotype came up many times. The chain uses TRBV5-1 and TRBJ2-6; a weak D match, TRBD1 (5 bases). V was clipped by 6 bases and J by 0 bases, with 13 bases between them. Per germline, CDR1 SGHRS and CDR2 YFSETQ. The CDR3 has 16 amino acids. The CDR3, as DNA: TGCGCCAGCATACAAGGGGCAAGCTCTGGGGCCAACGTCCTGACTTTC. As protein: CASIQGASSGANVLTF.

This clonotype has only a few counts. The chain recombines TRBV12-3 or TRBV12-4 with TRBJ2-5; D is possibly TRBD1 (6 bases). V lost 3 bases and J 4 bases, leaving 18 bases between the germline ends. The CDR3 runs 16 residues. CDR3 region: CASSFGGGDMGETQYF. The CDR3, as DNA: TGTGCCAGCAGTTTCGGCGGTGGGGACATGGGAGAGACCCAGTACTTC.

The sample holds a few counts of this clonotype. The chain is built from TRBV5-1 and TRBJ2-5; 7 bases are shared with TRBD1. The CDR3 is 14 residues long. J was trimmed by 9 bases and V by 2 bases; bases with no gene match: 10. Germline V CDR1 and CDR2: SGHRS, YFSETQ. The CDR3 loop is CASSFRTGQTAQYF. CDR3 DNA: TGCGCCAGCAGCTTCCGGACAGGCCAGACGGCCCAGTACTTC.

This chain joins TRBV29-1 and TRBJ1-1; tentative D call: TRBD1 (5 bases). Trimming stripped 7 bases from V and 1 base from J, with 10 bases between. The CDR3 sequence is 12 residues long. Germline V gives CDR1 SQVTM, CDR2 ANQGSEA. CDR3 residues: CSGQGWNTEAFF. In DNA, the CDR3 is TGCAGCGGCCAGGGCTGGAACACTGAAGCTTTCTTT.

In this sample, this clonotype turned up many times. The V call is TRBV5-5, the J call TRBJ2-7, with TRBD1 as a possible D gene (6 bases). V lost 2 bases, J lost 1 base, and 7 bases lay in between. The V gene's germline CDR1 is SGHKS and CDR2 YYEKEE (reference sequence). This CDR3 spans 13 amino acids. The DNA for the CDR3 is TGTGCCAGCAGCTTACAGGGTTCCTACGAGCAGTACTTC. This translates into CASSLQGSYEQYF.

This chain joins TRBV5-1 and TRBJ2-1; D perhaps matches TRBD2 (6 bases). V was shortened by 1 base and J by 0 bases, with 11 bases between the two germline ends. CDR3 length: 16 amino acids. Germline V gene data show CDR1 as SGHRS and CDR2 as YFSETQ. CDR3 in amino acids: CASSLLGEVSYNEQFF. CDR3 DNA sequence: TGCGCCAGCAGCTTGTTGGGGGAGGTCTCCTACAATGAGCAGTTCTTC.

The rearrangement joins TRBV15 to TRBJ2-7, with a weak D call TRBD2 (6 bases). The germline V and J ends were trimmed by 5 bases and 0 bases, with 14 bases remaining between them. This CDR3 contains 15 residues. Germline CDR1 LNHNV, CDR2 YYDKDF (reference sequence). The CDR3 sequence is CATSPLRRGSYEQYF. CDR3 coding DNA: TGTGCCACCAGCCCTCTACGGCGGGGCTCCTACGAGCAGTACTTC.

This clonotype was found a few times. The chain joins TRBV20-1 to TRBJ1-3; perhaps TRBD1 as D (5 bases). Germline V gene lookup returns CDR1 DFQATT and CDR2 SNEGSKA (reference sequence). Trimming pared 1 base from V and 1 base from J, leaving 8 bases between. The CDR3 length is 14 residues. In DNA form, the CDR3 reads TGCAGTGCTAGAGTAGGGGAATCTGGAAACACCATATATTTT. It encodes CSARVGESGNTIYF.

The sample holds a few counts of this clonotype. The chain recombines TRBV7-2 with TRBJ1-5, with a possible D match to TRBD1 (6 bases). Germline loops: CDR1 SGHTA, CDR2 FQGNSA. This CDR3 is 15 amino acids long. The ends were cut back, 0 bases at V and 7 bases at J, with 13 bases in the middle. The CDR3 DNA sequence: TGTGCCAGCAGCTTAGCGCGGGGGGCCAGACAGCCCCAGCATTTT. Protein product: CASSLARGARQPQHF. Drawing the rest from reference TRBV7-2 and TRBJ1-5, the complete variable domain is GAGVSQSPSNKVTEKGKDVELRCDPISGHTALYWYRQSLGQGLEFLIYFQGNSAPDKSGLPSDRFSAERTGGSVSTLTIQRTQQEDSAVYLCASSLARGARQPQHFGDGTRLSIL.

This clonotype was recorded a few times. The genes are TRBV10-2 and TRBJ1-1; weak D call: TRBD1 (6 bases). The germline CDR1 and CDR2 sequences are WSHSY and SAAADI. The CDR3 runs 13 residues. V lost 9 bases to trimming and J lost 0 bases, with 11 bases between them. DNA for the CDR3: TGCGCCAGTGCCGACAGGTTGAACACTGAAGCTTTCTTT. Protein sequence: CASADRLNTEAFF.

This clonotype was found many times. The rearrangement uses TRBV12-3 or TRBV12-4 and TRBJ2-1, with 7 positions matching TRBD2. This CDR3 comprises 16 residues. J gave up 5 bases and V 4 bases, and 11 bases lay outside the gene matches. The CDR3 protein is CASSSWAGEKDNEQFF. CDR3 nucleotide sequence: TGTGCCAGCAGTTCTTGGGCGGGAGAAAAGGACAATGAGCAGTTCTTC.

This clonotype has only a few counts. The CDR3 sequence is CASIFTVNTEAFF. CDR3 DNA: TGTGCCAGCATCTTCACAGTGAACACTGAAGCTTTCTTT. The V call is TRBV12-3 or TRBV12-4, the J call TRBJ1-1; no reliable D call. The CDR3 length is 13 residues. The ends were cut back, 7 bases at V and 0 bases at J, with 9 bases in the middle.

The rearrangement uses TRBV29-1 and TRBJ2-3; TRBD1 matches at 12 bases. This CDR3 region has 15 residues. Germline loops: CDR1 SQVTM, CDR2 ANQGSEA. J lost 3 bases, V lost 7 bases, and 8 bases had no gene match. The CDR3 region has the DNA TGCAGCGCCAGGGGACAGGGGGCGAATACAGATACGCAGTATTTT. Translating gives CSARGQGANTDTQYF.

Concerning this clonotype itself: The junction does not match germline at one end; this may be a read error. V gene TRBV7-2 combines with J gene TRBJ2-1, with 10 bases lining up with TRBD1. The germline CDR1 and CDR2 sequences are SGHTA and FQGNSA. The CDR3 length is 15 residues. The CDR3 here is CASSLARTGGLEQFF. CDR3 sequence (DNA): TGTGCCAGCAGCCTAGCAAGGACAGGGGGTCTCGAGCAGTTCTTC.

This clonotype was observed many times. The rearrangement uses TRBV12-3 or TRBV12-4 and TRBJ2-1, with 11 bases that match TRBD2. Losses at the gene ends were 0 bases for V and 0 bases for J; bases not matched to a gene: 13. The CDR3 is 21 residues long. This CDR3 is CASSLARGPSGRFNSYNEQFF. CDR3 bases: TGTGCCAGCAGTTTAGCTCGCGGGCCTAGCGGGAGGTTTAACTCCTACAATGAGCAGTTCTTC.

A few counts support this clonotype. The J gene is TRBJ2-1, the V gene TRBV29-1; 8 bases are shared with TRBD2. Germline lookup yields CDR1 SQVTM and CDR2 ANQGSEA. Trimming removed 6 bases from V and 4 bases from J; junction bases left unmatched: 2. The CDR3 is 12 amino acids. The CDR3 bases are TGCAGCGTCCCGGGAGGGTACAATGAGCAGTTCTTC. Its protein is CSVPGGYNEQFF.

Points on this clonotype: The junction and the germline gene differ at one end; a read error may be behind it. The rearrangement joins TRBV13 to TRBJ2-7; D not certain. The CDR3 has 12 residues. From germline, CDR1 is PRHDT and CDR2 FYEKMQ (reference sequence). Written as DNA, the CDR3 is TGTGCCAGCAGCTCCCGTTCCTCCGAGCAGTACTTC. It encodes CASSSRSSEQYF.